This TCR beta chain was observed in a study of CD8 T cells in ankylosing spondylitis. The CDR3 is 15 amino acids. The germline CDR1 and CDR2 sequences are MNHEY and SVGAGI. The ends were cut back, 2 bases at V and 5 bases at J, with 15 bases in the middle. Study-level points and caveats: Researchers reportedly found disease-linked clones significantly enriched in matched ankylosing spondylitis synovial fluid. Disease-linked clones proved CD8+ and comparatively uncommon in peripheral blood. Prior literature has documented some motif variants in synovial fluid and blood from reactive arthritis.

This clonotype was seen many times. The antigen is undetermined. Making the TCR beta libraries involved quantitative 5'-RACE with molecular barcodes. TCRdb recomputed calls from the 5' RACE reads with MiXCR, one row per CDR3 protein. The repertoire holds under 200,000 distinct CDR3 sequences, with 9.5% to 13% as singletons. The clonotype comes from a male donor with ankylosing spondylitis or in good health (not recorded which). Sequencing input: blood, either unsorted or a sorted T cell fraction (not recorded which). This rearrangement joins TRBV6-5 to TRBJ2-5; TRBD2 might be the D (5 bases). CDR3 residues: CASSYRLAVGETQYF. CDR3 bases: TGTGCCAGCAGTTACAGGCTAGCCGTTGGGGAGACCCAGTACTTC.